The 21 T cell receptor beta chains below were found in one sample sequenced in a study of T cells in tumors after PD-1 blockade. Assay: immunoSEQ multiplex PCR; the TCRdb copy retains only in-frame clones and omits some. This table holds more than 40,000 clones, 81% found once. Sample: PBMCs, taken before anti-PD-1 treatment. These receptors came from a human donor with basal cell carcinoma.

As DNA, the CDR3 is TGTGCCAGTAGTATAATACGGGACAGGGACACCTACGAGCAGTACTTC. Translation gives CASSIIRDRDTYEQYF. The chain carries TRBV19 and TRBJ2-7; 9 bases map to TRBD1. The V and J ends lost 2 bases and 2 bases, in that order; junction bases with no gene match: 7. From germline, CDR1 is LNHDA and CDR2 SQIVND (reference sequence). The CDR3 is 16 amino acids.

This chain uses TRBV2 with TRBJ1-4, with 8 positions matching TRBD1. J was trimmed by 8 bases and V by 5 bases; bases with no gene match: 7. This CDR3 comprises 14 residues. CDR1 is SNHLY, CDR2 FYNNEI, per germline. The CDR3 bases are TGTGCCAGCAGTCGGACAGGGACTTTCGAAAAACTGTTTTTT. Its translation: CASSRTGTFEKLFF. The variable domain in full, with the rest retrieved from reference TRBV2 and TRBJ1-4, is EPEVTQTPSHQVTQMGQEVILRCVPISNHLYFYWYRQILGQKVEFLVSFYNNEISEKSEIFDDQFSVERPDGSNFTLKIRSTKLEDSAMYFCASSRTGTFEKLFFGSGTQLSVL.

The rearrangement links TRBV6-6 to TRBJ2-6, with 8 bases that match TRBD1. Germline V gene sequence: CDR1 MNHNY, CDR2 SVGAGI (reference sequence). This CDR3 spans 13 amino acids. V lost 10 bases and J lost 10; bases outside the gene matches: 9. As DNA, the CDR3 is TGTGCCATCACCCGGGACAGGTCGAACGTCCTGACTTTC. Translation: CAITRDRSNVLTF.

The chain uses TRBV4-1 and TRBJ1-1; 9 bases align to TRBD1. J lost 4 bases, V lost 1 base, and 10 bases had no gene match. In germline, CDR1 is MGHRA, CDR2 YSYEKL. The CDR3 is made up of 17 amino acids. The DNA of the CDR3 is TGCGCCAGCAGCCAAGGTAACCCAGGGACAGGGAGCACTGAAGCTTTCTTT. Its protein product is CASSQGNPGTGSTEAFF.

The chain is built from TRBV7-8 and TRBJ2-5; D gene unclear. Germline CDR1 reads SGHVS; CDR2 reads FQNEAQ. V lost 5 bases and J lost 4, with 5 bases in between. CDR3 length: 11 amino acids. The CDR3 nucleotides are TGTGCCAGCAGCCCCTTAGAGACCCAGTACTTC. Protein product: CASSPLETQYF.

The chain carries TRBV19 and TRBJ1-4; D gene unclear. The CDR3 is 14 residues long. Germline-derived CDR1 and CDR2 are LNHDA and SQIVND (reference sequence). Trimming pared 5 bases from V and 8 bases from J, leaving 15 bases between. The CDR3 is CASSGHGLGEKLFF. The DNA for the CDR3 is TGTGCCAGTAGTGGCCACGGCCTGGGCGAAAAACTGTTTTTT.

The CDR3 loop reads CASSNKTDSSTDTQYF. The CDR3 DNA follows: TGTGCCAGCAGTAACAAGACCGATTCTAGCACAGATACGCAGTATTTT. The V gene is TRBV25-1, the J gene TRBJ2-3; D is uncertain. The V and J ends lost 5 bases and 0 bases respectively, with 15 bases between them. The CDR3 is made up of 16 amino acids. Germline CDR1 MGHDK, CDR2 SYGVNS.

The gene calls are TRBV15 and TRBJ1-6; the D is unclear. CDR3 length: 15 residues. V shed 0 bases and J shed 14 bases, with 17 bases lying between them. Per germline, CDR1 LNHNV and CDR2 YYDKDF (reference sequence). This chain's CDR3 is CATSRDRTLAGSLHF. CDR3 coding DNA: TGTGCCACCAGCAGAGATAGAACCTTGGCGGGATCCCTCCACTTT.

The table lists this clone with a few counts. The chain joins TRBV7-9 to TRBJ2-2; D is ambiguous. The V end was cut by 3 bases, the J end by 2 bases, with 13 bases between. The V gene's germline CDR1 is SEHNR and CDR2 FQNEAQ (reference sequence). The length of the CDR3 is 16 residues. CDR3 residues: CASSFSTVGNTGELFF. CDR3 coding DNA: TGTGCCAGCAGCTTCTCTACAGTAGGCAACACCGGGGAGCTGTTTTTT. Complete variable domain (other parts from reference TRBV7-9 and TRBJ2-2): DTGVSQNPRHKITKRGQNVTFRCDPISEHNRLYWYRQTLGQGPEFLTYFQNEAQLEKSRLLSDRFSAERPKGSFSTLEIQRTEQGDSAMYLCASSFSTVGNTGELFFGEGSRLTVL.

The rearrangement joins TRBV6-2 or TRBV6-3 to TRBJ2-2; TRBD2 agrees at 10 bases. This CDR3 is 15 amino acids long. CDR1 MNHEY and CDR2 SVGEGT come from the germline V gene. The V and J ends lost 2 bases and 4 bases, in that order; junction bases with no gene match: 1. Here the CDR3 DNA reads TGTGCCAGCAGTTACAGCGGGGGGGCCACCGGGGAGCTGTTTTTT. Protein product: CASSYSGGATGELFF.

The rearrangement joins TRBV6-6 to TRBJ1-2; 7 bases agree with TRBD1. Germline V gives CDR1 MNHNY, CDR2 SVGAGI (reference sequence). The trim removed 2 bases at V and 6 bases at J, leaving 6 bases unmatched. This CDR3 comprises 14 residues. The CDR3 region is CASSYPGQVNGYTF. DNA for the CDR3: TGTGCCAGCAGTTACCCCGGACAGGTGAATGGCTACACCTTC.

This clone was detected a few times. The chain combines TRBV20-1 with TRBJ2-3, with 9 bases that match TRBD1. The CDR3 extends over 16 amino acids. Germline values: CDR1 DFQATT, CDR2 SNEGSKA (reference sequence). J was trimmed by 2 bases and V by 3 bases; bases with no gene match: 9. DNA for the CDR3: TGCAGTGCTAGTCCAATCGACAGGGGGGTCACAGATACGCAGTATTTT. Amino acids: CSASPIDRGVTDTQYF.

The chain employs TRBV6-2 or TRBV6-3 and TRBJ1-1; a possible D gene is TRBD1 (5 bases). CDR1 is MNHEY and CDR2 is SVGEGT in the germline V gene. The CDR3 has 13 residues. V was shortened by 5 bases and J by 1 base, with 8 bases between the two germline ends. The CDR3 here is CASSADRNTEAFF. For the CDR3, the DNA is TGTGCCAGCAGTGCCGACAGGAACACTGAAGCTTTCTTT.

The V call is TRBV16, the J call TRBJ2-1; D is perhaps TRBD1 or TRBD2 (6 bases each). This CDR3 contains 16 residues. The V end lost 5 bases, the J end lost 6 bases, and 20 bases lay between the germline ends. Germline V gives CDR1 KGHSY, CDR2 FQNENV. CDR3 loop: CASSKKRGAGGNEQFF. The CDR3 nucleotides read TGTGCCAGCAGCAAGAAGAGGGGGGCCGGGGGCAATGAGCAGTTCTTC.

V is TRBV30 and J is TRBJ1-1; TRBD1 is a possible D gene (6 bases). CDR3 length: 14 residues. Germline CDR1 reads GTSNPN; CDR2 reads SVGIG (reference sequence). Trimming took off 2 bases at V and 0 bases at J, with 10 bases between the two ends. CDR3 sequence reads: CAWSRGGLNTEAFF. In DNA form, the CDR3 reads TGTGCCTGGAGTAGGGGGGGCTTGAACACTGAAGCTTTCTTT.

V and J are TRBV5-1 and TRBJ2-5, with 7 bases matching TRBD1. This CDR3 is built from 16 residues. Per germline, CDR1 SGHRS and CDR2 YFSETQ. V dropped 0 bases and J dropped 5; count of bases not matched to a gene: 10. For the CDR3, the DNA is TGCGCCAGCAGCTTGGGGGACAGACCCGAGTTGGAGACCCAGTACTTC. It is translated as CASSLGDRPELETQYF.

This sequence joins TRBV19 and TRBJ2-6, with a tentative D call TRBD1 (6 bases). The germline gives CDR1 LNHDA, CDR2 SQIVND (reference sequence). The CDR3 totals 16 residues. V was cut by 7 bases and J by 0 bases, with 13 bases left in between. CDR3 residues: CASTLGGYSGANVLTF. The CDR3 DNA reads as TGTGCCAGTACCCTAGGGGGTTACTCTGGGGCCAACGTCCTGACTTTC. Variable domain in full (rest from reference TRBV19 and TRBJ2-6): DGGITQSPKYLFRKEGQNVTLSCEQNLNHDAMYWYRQDPGQGLRLIYYSQIVNDFQKGDIAEGYSVSREKKESFPLTVTSAQKNPTAFYLCASTLGGYSGANVLTFGAGSRLTVL.

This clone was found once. CDR3 sequence: CASSPNLQGIGTDTQYF. CDR3 DNA sequence: TGTGCCAGCTCACCTAACCTTCAGGGTATTGGAACAGATACGCAGTATTTT. The rearrangement uses TRBV18 and TRBJ2-3; D is possibly TRBD1 (5 bases). The V end was cut by 3 bases, the J end by 3 bases, with 19 bases between. The CDR3 loop spans 17 amino acids. In germline, CDR1 is KGHSH, CDR2 LQKENI.

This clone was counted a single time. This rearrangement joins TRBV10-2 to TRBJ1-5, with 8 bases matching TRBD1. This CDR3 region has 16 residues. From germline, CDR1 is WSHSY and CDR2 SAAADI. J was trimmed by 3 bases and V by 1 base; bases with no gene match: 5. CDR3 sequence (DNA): TGCGCCAGCAGTGAGTGGGGACAGGCGGTCAATCAGCCCCAGCATTTT. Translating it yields CASSEWGQAVNQPQHF.

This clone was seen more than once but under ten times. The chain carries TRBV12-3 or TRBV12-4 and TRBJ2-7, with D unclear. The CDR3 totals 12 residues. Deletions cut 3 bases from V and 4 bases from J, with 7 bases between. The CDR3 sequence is CASSFQGYEQYF. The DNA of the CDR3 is TGTGCCAGCAGTTTCCAAGGATACGAGCAGTACTTC.

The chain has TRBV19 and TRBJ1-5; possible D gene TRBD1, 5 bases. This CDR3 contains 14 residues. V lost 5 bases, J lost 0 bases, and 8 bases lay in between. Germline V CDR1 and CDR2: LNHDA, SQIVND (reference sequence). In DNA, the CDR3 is TGTGCCAGTAGTCGGACACATAGCAATCAGCCCCAGCATTTT. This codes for CASSRTHSNQPQHF.